The T cell receptor (beta chain) described here comes from a study of beta chain features in type 1 diabetes. This clone was seen at least ten times. Its antigen remains unknown. The same CDR3 is also encoded by other DNA sequences in this sample. General observations from the study: Individuals with type 1 diabetes displayed fewer insertions and more deletions at VDJ junctions. A closer apparent resemblance between naive, central memory and Treg TCRB repertoires was seen in patients than in healthy donors. Here, the possible influence of HLA type (on TCRB rearrangement) remained unresolved.

Every bit of the isolated RNA underwent reverse transcription, so sequencing read expressed TCRB transcripts. TCRdb's copy holds only in-frame clones and misses some; the assay was immunoSEQ multiplex PCR. The sample has 970,000 or so clones; 15% to 20% are singletons. Sequencing input: naive CD4+ T cells from blood. The receptor was derived from a woman aged 18-30 years in good health.

This CDR3 reads CASSFQETQYF. In DNA form, the CDR3 reads TGCGCCAGCAGCTTCCAAGAGACCCAGTACTTC. The V gene is TRBV5-1, the J gene TRBJ2-5; D ambiguous. The CDR3 sequence is 11 residues long. Trimming removed 2 bases at V and 1 base at J, with 0 bases between. CDR1 and CDR2 (germline): SGHRS, YFSETQ. Complete variable domain (other parts from reference TRBV5-1 and TRBJ2-5): KAGVTQTPRYLIKTRGQQVTLSCSPISGHRSVSWYQQTPGQGLQFLFEYFSETQRNKGNFPGRFSGRQFSNSRSEMNVSTLELGDSALYLCASSFQETQYFGPGTRLLVL.